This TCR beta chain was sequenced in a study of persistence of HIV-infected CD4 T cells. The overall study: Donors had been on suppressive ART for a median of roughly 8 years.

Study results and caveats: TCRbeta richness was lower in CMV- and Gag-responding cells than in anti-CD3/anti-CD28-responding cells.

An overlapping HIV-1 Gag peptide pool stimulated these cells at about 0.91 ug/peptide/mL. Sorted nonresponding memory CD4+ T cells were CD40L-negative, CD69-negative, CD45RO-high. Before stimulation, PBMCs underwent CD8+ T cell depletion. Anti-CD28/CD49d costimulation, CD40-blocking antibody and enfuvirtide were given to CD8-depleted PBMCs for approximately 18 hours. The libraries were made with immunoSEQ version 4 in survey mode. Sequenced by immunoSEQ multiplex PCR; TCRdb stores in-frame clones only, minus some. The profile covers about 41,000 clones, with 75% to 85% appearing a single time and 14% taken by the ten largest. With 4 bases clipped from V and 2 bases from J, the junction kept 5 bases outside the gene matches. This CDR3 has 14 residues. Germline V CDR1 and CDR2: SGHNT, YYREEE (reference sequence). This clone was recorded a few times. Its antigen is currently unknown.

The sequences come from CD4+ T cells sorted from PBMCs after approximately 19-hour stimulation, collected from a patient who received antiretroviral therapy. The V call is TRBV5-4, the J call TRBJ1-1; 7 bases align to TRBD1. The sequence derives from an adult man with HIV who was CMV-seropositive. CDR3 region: CASSRTGVNTEAFF. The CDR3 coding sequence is TGTGCCAGCAGCCGGACAGGCGTTAACACTGAAGCTTTCTTT.